The clone carrying this TCR beta chain has at least ten counts. The target antigen is unknown. This entry is derived from a study of neurological immune-mediated disorders. Findings and limits, study-wide: Subjects shared no identical expanded-clone CDR3 amino acid sequences, suggesting private TCR-beta repertoires in all groups.

TCRdb re-called the 5' RACE reads through MiXCR, storing one row per CDR3 protein. Of just under 45,000 distinct CDR3 sequences listed, 20% to 25% were seen once; the top ten hold about 4.5%. Time point indicated: technical triplicate 3. A total of 2 million PBMCs stored at -80 degrees C provided the unsorted libraries. This CDR3 region has 14 residues. Germline loops: CDR1 DFQATT, CDR2 SNEGSKA (reference sequence). The trim removed 3 bases at V and 9 bases at J, leaving 6 bases unmatched. This chain joins TRBV20-1 and TRBJ2-1; TRBD2 matches 12 bases. The receptor's source is a man between 60 and 70 years old with HTLV-1-associated myelopathy (HAM/TSP). What was sequenced was PBMCs. CDR3 sequence (DNA): TGCAGTGCTAGGACTAGCGGGAGAGTCAGTGAGCAGTTCTTC. Encoded protein: CSARTSGRVSEQFF.